These 25 T cell receptor beta chains share one sample of origin, sequenced in a study of CD8+ T cells in alopecia areata. Extracted RNA was reverse transcribed into cDNA, the sequencing template. Repertoires were generated with immunoSEQ multiplex PCR, while TCRdb's copy carries only in-frame clones and drops some. The data hold some 150,000 clones, with approximately 70% observed a single time. The sample consisted of CD8+ T cells sorted from blood, taken at week 0. These TCRs come from a human donor with alopecia areata.

This clone came up a few times. CDR3 loop: CSVDDVGGELFF. CDR3 DNA: TGCAGCGTTGATGACGTTGGAGGGGAGCTGTTTTTT. This chain uses TRBV29-1 with TRBJ2-2; D remains unclear. The CDR3 is made up of 12 amino acids. Trimming took 3 bases from V and 8 from J, leaving 10 bases between them. The germline CDR1 and CDR2 sequences are SQVTM and ANQGSEA.

The rearrangement joins TRBV5-1 to TRBJ2-1, with TRBD2 identical over 7 bases. The V segment lost 4 bases and the J segment 0 bases; nucleotides outside the gene matches: 4. Germline V CDR1 and CDR2: SGHRS, YFSETQ. This CDR3 has 15 amino acids. This CDR3 reads CASSEGGSSYNEQFF. In nucleotides, the CDR3 is TGCGCCAGCAGCGAGGGCGGGAGCTCCTACAATGAGCAGTTCTTC. Complete variable domain (other parts from reference TRBV5-1 and TRBJ2-1): KAGVTQTPRYLIKTRGQQVTLSCSPISGHRSVSWYQQTPGQGLQFLFEYFSETQRNKGNFPGRFSGRQFSNSRSEMNVSTLELGDSALYLCASSEGGSSYNEQFFGPGTRLTVL.

This sequence joins TRBV2 and TRBJ2-3, with 8 bases identical to TRBD1. Germline CDR1 SNHLY, CDR2 FYNNEI. The CDR3 extends over 16 amino acids. The V and J ends lost 6 bases and 5 bases, in that order; junction bases with no gene match: 13. DNA of the CDR3: TGTGCCAGCAGAGCAGGACAGGGCAAATTGAGAGATACGCAGTATTTT. This sequence encodes CASRAGQGKLRDTQYF.

This clone came up a few times. This chain uses TRBV9 with TRBJ2-3, with 7 bases matching TRBD1. Germline V lookup: CDR1 SGDLS, CDR2 YYNGEE. This CDR3 spans 17 amino acids. The trim removed 3 bases at V and 2 bases at J, leaving 12 bases unmatched. The CDR3 coding sequence is TGTGCCAGCAGCGCTGATCGGACAGGCGGATTCACAGATACGCAGTATTTT. This codes for CASSADRTGGFTDTQYF.

The chain has TRBV7-6 and TRBJ2-4; the match to TRBD1 covers 7 bases. V was pared by 1 base and J by 6 bases, with 0 bases of the junction left unmatched. Germline CDR1 and CDR2: SGHVS and FNYEAQ. This CDR3 spans 13 amino acids. CDR3 in DNA: TGTGCCAGCAGCTTAGGGGACAGAAACATTCAGTACTTC. This translates into CASSLGDRNIQYF.

V and J are TRBV7-2 and TRBJ2-2; TRBD1 matches at 8 bases. Germline V lookup: CDR1 SGHTA, CDR2 FQGNSA. This CDR3 contains 13 residues. V gave up 4 bases and J gave up 6 bases; unmatched junction bases: 1. DNA for the CDR3: TGTGCCAGCAGCTGGACAGGGTCCGGGGAGCTGTTTTTT. Translation gives CASSWTGSGELFF.

The chain links TRBV5-1 to TRBJ2-2, with TRBD2 matching over 9 bases. The CDR3 runs to 18 residues. The V and J ends lost 4 bases and 6 bases, in that order; junction bases with no gene match: 16. Looked up from germline, CDR1 is SGHRS and CDR2 is YFSETQ. CDR3 sequence: CASSLPTSGRGSSGELFF. The CDR3 bases are TGCGCCAGCAGCCTACCAACTAGCGGGCGAGGATCATCCGGGGAGCTGTTTTTT.

DNA of the CDR3: TGTGCCAGCAGCTACCGAAGGACAGGGGGCGAAATAAACCAAGAGACCCAGTACTTC. Residues: CASSYRRTGGEINQETQYF. The chain carries TRBV7-9 and TRBJ2-5, with 11 bases matching TRBD1. The V and J ends lost 4 bases and 0 bases, in that order; junction bases with no gene match: 13. The CDR3 spans 19 residues. CDR1 and CDR2 from the germline V gene are SEHNR and FQNEAQ (reference sequence).

Here the CDR3 DNA reads TGTGCCAGCAGTGAGTTAGCGGGGGAGGTCACAGATACGCAGTATTTT. This gives the protein CASSELAGEVTDTQYF. The V gene is TRBV6-1, the J gene TRBJ2-3, with 9 bases fitting TRBD2. Germline lookup yields CDR1 MNHNS and CDR2 SASEGT. Trimming cost V 3 bases and J 2 bases; bases outside gene matches: 6. The CDR3 totals 16 residues.

This chain uses TRBV6-4 with TRBJ2-3; 8 nucleotides align to TRBD2. The germline CDR1 and CDR2 sequences are MRHNA and SNTAGT. CDR3 length: 15 amino acids. Losses at the gene ends were 6 bases for V and 1 base for J; bases not matched to a gene: 6. The chain's CDR3 is CASSEAGAGTDTQYF. The CDR3 DNA sequence: TGTGCCAGCAGCGAAGCGGGGGCCGGCACAGATACGCAGTATTTT.

This chain connects TRBV29-1 to TRBJ2-7; D remains unclear. CDR1 and CDR2 from the germline V gene are SQVTM and ANQGSEA. V lost 4 bases and J lost 1, with 8 bases in between. This CDR3 is built from 12 residues. DNA for the CDR3: TGCAGCGTTGTGGTGAGATCCTACGAGCAGTACTTC. Protein sequence: CSVVVRSYEQYF.

The CDR3 spells CASSWEMNTEAFF. In nucleotides, the CDR3 is TGTGCCAGCAGCTGGGAAATGAACACTGAAGCTTTCTTT. This chain uses TRBV7-8 with TRBJ1-1; no definite D call. The germline V and J ends were trimmed by 4 bases and 0 bases, with 6 bases remaining between them. Germline V gene lookup returns CDR1 SGHVS and CDR2 FQNEAQ. This CDR3 is built from 13 residues.

The rearrangement joins TRBV4-1 to TRBJ2-7; 10 bases line up with TRBD1. V gave up 1 base and J gave up 2 bases; unmatched junction bases: 2. From germline, CDR1 is MGHRA and CDR2 YSYEKL. CDR3 length: 15 residues. CDR3 bases: TGCGCCAGCAGCCAAGGGACAGGGGGTACCTACGAGCAGTACTTC. This gives the protein CASSQGTGGTYEQYF.

In regard to this clone: A junction end diverges from the germline sequence, so it may reflect a read error. The V gene is TRBV9, the J gene TRBJ1-2, with TRBD1 matching over 9 bases. The CDR3 has 16 amino acids. The germline CDR1 and CDR2 sequences are SGDLS and YYNGEE. Written as DNA, the CDR3 is TGTGCCAACAGCGACGGACCGGGACAGGGTGAATGGGGCTACACCTTC. This encodes CANSDGPGQGEWGYTF.

The chain links TRBV30 to TRBJ2-1, with 9 positions matching TRBD1. Germline V lookup: CDR1 GTSNPN, CDR2 SVGIG (reference sequence). There are 15 residues in the CDR3. The trim removed 5 bases at V and 6 bases at J, leaving 11 bases unmatched. The DNA for the CDR3 is TGTGCCTGGTTACGTTCGGACAGGGGAGGCAATGAGCAGTTCTTC. It encodes CAWLRSDRGGNEQFF.

The gene calls are TRBV13 and TRBJ1-1; weak D call: TRBD1 (6 bases). Germline V gene data show CDR1 as PRHDT and CDR2 as FYEKMQ (reference sequence). The CDR3 totals 12 residues. Trimming cost V 4 bases and J 6 bases, with 9 bases left between them. The CDR3 sequence is CASSSTGSEAFF. CDR3 DNA: TGTGCCAGCAGCTCGACAGGTTCTGAAGCTTTCTTT.

This clone has just a few counts. CDR3 protein: CASSSAYEQYF. The CDR3 nucleotides are TGTGCCAGTAGTAGCGCCTACGAGCAGTACTTC. The chain has TRBV19 and TRBJ2-7; D gene uncertain. The CDR3 extends over 11 amino acids. CDR1 is LNHDA and CDR2 is SQIVND in the germline V gene (reference sequence). V gave up 4 bases and J gave up 2 bases, with 3 bases separating them.

CDR3 region: CASSLEGATNSPLHF. CDR3 DNA sequence: TGTGCCAGCAGCTTAGAAGGGGCTACTAATTCACCCCTCCACTTT. The rearrangement links TRBV13 to TRBJ1-6; a possible D gene is TRBD1 (5 bases). CDR1 is PRHDT, CDR2 FYEKMQ, per germline (reference sequence). This CDR3 has 15 amino acids. V dropped 1 base and J dropped 6 bases, with 10 bases sitting between them.

The genes are TRBV6-6 and TRBJ1-6; D is uncertain. Germline-derived CDR1 and CDR2 are MNHNY and SVGAGI (reference sequence). The CDR3 has 16 residues. The germline V and J ends were trimmed by 2 bases and 7 bases, with 15 bases remaining between them. For the CDR3, the DNA is TGTGCCAGCAGTTACCTCCCTGTCAGAAGGAATTCACCCCTCCACTTT. The encoded protein is CASSYLPVRRNSPLHF.

The chain combines TRBV27 with TRBJ2-5; a possible D gene is TRBD1 (5 bases). V was clipped by 3 bases and J by 0 bases, with 20 bases between them. Germline CDR1 reads MNHEY; CDR2 reads SMNVEV (reference sequence). The CDR3 extends over 18 amino acids. This chain's CDR3 is CASSFLRSGATHQETQYF. The DNA for the CDR3 is TGTGCCAGCAGTTTCCTACGTTCTGGGGCCACCCACCAAGAGACCCAGTACTTC.

V and J are TRBV13 and TRBJ1-5, with 9 bases that match TRBD1. The germline gives CDR1 PRHDT, CDR2 FYEKMQ (reference sequence). Trimming removed 5 bases from V and 6 bases from J; junction bases left unmatched: 5. This CDR3 is built from 14 residues. The DNA of the CDR3 is TGTGCCAGCAGCCTTCGACAGGGGGGTCAGCCCCAGCATTTT. Residues: CASSLRQGGQPQHF.

In its sample, this clone was seen a few times. The DNA of the CDR3 is TGCGCCAGCAGCCGAGGGGCAGACGCTAACTATGGCTACACCTTC. The encoded protein is CASSRGADANYGYTF. V usage is TRBV5-1 and J usage is TRBJ1-2; possible D gene TRBD1, 5 bases. Between the trimmed V and J ends, which lost 4 bases and 0 bases, there was a span of 13 bases. In germline, CDR1 is SGHRS, CDR2 YFSETQ. CDR3 size: 15 residues.

This chain links TRBV29-1 with TRBJ2-1; 7 nucleotides agree with TRBD1. J gave up 6 bases and V 7 bases, and 15 bases lay outside the gene matches. Looked up from germline, CDR1 is SQVTM and CDR2 is ANQGSEA. This CDR3 is 15 amino acids long. The CDR3 here is CSALTGTVVLNEQFF. The CDR3 bases are TGCAGCGCCTTAACCGGGACAGTTGTTCTCAATGAGCAGTTCTTC.

The rearrangement uses TRBV29-1 and TRBJ1-1, with TRBD1 matching over 9 bases. The CDR3 runs 10 residues. Looked up from germline, CDR1 is SQVTM and CDR2 is ANQGSEA. The J segment lost 11 bases and the V segment lost 6 bases, leaving 4 bases of the junction unmatched. The CDR3 sequence is CSVGTGIAFF. DNA of the CDR3: TGCAGCGTGGGGACAGGGATCGCTTTCTTT.

The genes are TRBV30 and TRBJ2-1, with a possible D match to TRBD1 (6 bases). This CDR3 region has 14 residues. Per germline, CDR1 GTSNPN and CDR2 SVGIG (reference sequence). The ends were cut back, 3 bases at V and 7 bases at J, with 16 bases in the middle. Here the CDR3 DNA reads TGTGCCTGGAGCTGGCAGGGGCTTTGGAATGAGCAGTTCTTC. Encoded protein: CAWSWQGLWNEQFF.